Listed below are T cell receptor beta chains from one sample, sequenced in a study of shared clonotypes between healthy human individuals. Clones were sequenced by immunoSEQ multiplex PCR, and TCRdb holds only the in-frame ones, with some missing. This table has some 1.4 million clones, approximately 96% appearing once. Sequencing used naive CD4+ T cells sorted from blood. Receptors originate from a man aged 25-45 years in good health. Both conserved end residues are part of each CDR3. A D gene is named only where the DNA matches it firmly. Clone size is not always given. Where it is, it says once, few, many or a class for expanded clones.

CASRAGRLHPTSSYEQYF	TGCGCCAGCAGGGCGGGACGCCTCCACCCAACATCGTCCTACGAGCAGTACTTC	-	TRBJ2-7	TRBV10-2	18	-
CASSLFDTQYF	TGTGCCAGCAGCTTGTTTGATACGCAGTATTTT	-	TRBJ2-3	TRBV5-6	11	-
CASSPPGSEQYF	TGTGCCAGCTCACCACCGGGGTCGGAGCAGTACTTC	-	TRBJ2-7	TRBV18	12	few
CASSPPTGGGNEQFF	TGTGCCAGCTCACCACCGACGGGAGGGGGCAATGAGCAGTTCTTC	TRBD2	TRBJ2-1	TRBV18	15	-
CASSQGPTNEKLFF	TGCGCCAGCAGCCAAGGGCCAACTAATGAAAAACTGTTTTTT	-	TRBJ1-4	TRBV4-3	14	-
CASSPRTRGGYNEQFF	TGTGCCAGCAGCCCCAGGACCAGAGGTGGATACAATGAGCAGTTCTTC	-	TRBJ2-1	TRBV13	16	-
CASSLGTTRTEAFF	TGCGCCAGCAGCTTGGGGACAACCCGTACTGAAGCTTTCTTT	-	TRBJ1-1	TRBV5-1	14	-
CASSPSKDARTYLNYNEQFF	TGTGCCAGCTCACCGAGTAAGGATGCGAGAACCTACTTAAACTACAATGAGCAGTTCTTC	-	TRBJ2-1	TRBV18	20	-
CASSLVTAAPNTQYF	TGTGCCAGCAGCCTCGTAACGGCGGCCCCGAATACGCAGTATTTT	-	TRBJ2-3	TRBV5-4	15	-
CASSRGDGRQNIQYF	TGTGCCAGCAGTAGGGGGGATGGACGACAAAACATTCAGTACTTC	-	TRBJ2-4	TRBV6-5	15	-
CASSLTSGRGAGELFF	TGTGCCAGCAGCTTGACTAGCGGCCGGGGCGCCGGGGAGCTGTTTTTT	TRBD2	TRBJ2-2	TRBV7-3	16	-
CASLAGVGDTQYF	TGTGCCAGCCTAGCGGGAGTAGGAGATACGCAGTATTTT	TRBD2	TRBJ2-3	TRBV7-6	13	-
CASSQGASGPYSGELFF	TGCGCCAGCAGCCAAGGAGCTTCAGGGCCTTACAGCGGGGAGCTGTTTTTT	-	TRBJ2-2	TRBV4-3	17	-
CASSLAVEETQYF	TGCGCCAGCAGCTTGGCCGTAGAAGAGACCCAGTACTTC	-	TRBJ2-5	TRBV5-1	13	-
CASSLAGGAAVITEAFF	TGTGCCAGCAGTTTAGCAGGGGGCGCGGCGGTGATCACTGAAGCTTTCTTT	TRBD1	TRBJ1-1	TRBV27	17	-
CASSPRQETQYF	TGTGCCAGCTCGCCCAGGCAAGAGACCCAGTACTTC	-	TRBJ2-5	TRBV18	12	-
CASSPLGFRVMGDEQYF	TGTGCCAGCAGCCCACTGGGGTTTCGAGTCATGGGGGACGAGCAGTACTTC	-	TRBJ2-7	TRBV27	17	-
CASSLLSAGSQEQFF	TGTGCCAGCAGTTTATTGTCCGCGGGGAGTCAGGAGCAGTTCTTC	-	TRBJ2-1	TRBV27	15	-
CASSPLSHTAGGPEYAYNEQFF	TGCGCCAGCAGCCCACTCAGCCACACAGCGGGAGGGCCGGAATATGCCTACAATGAGCAGTTCTTC	TRBD2	TRBJ2-1	TRBV5-1	22	-
CASSPLWPAGTSSYNEQFF	TGTGCCAGCAGCCCACTCTGGCCTGCGGGGACGAGCTCCTACAATGAGCAGTTCTTC	-	TRBJ2-1	TRBV11-2	19	-
CAISPRSVGTDTQYF	TGTGCCATCAGTCCTAGGAGCGTTGGCACAGATACGCAGTATTTT	-	TRBJ2-3	TRBV10-3	15	-
CASSVDVVEGNPNEQFF	TGTGCCAGCAGCGTAGACGTGGTGGAGGGAAACCCCAATGAGCAGTTCTTC	-	TRBJ2-1	TRBV9	17	-
CASSQSRLAGSTSEQFF	TGCGCCAGCAGCCAGTCCAGACTAGCGGGTTCTACAAGTGAGCAGTTCTTC	TRBD2	TRBJ2-1	TRBV4-1	17	-
CASSFRGNTEAFF	TGTGCCAGCAGTTTCCGGGGGAACACTGAAGCTTTCTTT	-	TRBJ1-1	TRBV13	13	-
CASRRDRVGEQYF	TGTGCCAGCAGACGGGACAGGGTGGGGGAGCAGTACTTC	TRBD1	TRBJ2-7	TRBV6-5	13	-
CASSFGLMGYEQYF	TGTGCCAGCAGTTTTGGGCTGATGGGATACGAGCAGTACTTC	-	TRBJ2-7	TRBV28	14	-
CASSARDRGELLYEQYF	TGTGCCAGCAGCGCCCGGGACAGGGGTGAACTTTTGTACGAGCAGTACTTC	TRBD1	TRBJ2-7	TRBV9	17	-
CATALAGTNTGELFF	TGCGCCACCGCGCTAGCGGGTACGAACACCGGGGAGCTGTTTTTT	TRBD2	TRBJ2-2	TRBV5-1	15	once
CASTGTPNEKLFF	TGTGCCAGCACCGGGACTCCTAATGAAAAACTGTTTTTT	-	TRBJ1-4	TRBV2	13	-
CASSPRSLMNTEAFF	TGTGCCAGCTCACCCCGGTCCCTCATGAACACTGAAGCTTTCTTT	-	TRBJ1-1	TRBV18	15	-
CASSDSAGGADTQYF	TGTGCCAGCAGTGACTCAGCGGGGGGCGCAGATACGCAGTATTTT	TRBD2	TRBJ2-3	TRBV6-4	15	once
CASSPGQERGYTF	TGTGCCAGTAGCCCCGGACAGGAACGCGGCTACACCTTC	TRBD1	TRBJ1-2	TRBV19	13	-